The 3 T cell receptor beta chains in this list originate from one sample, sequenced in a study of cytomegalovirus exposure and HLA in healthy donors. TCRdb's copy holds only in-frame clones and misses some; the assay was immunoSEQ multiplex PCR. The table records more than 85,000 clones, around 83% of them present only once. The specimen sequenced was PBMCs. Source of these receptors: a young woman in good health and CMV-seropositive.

CDR3 sequence reads: CAWSAGGYGYTF. For the CDR3, the DNA is TGTGCCTGGAGTGCCGGGGGTTATGGCTACACCTTC. The V and J genes are TRBV30 and TRBJ1-2; tentatively, D is TRBD1 (5 bases). The germline V gene encodes CDR1 GTSNPN and CDR2 SVGIG (reference sequence). The CDR3 runs to 12 residues. The V end lost 1 base, the J end lost 5 bases, and 8 bases lay between the germline ends.

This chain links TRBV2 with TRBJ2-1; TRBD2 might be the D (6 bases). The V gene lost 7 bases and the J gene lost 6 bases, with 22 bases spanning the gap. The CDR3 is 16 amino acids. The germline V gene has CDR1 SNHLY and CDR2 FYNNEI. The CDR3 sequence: CASTPLEGPGVNEQFF. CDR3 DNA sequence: TGTGCCAGCACCCCCTTGGAGGGGCCGGGGGTCAATGAGCAGTTCTTC.

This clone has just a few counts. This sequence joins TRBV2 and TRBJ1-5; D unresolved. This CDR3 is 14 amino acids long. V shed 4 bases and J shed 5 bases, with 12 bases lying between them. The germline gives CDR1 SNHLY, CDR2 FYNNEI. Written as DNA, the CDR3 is TGTGCCAGCAGTGTTGGAGGGAATTATCAGCCCCAGCATTTT. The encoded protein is CASSVGGNYQPQHF.